Presented here are 21 T cell receptor beta chains from one specimen sequenced in a study of cytomegalovirus exposure and HLA in healthy donors. The primer mix had 60 Vbeta and 13 Jbeta primers. Profiling relied on immunoSEQ multiplex PCR, and the TCRdb table lists in-frame clones only, not all of them. The table shows approximately 130,000 clones, with 87% occurring only once. The specimen sequenced was PBMCs. These receptor sequences come from a woman aged 25 to 45 in good health and CMV-seronegative.

The V and J genes are TRBV18 and TRBJ1-1; D possibly corresponds to TRBD1 (5 bases). V was shortened by 1 base and J by 1 base, with 16 bases between the two germline ends. Germline V gene lookup returns CDR1 KGHSH and CDR2 LQKENI. The CDR3 is 17 amino acids. The CDR3 protein is CASSPRGVGLGNTEAFF. The CDR3 coding sequence is TGTGCCAGCTCACCACGGGGCGTTGGGTTAGGGAACACTGAAGCTTTCTTT.

The chain joins TRBV19 to TRBJ1-4; D unresolved. Trimming left V 2 bases short and J 0 bases short, with 7 bases between. Germline V gene sequence: CDR1 LNHDA, CDR2 SQIVND (reference sequence). This CDR3 comprises 15 residues. Written as DNA, the CDR3 is TGTGCCAGTAGTATAACAGCCACAACTAATGAAAAACTGTTTTTT. As protein: CASSITATTNEKLFF.

This chain connects TRBV28 to TRBJ1-4, with 9 bases fitting TRBD1. V lost 5 bases, J lost 8 bases, and 6 bases stayed unmatched. Germline V gene lookup returns CDR1 MDHEN and CDR2 SYDVKM. This CDR3 has 14 amino acids. CDR3 sequence reads: CASSRQGVREKLFF. CDR3 coding DNA: TGTGCCAGCAGTAGACAGGGGGTAAGGGAAAAACTGTTTTTT. Together with reference TRBV28 and TRBJ1-4, the CDR3 gives the full variable domain: DVKVTQSSRYLVKRTGEKVFLECVQDMDHENMFWYRQDPGLGLRLIYFSYDVKMKEKGDIPEGYSVSREKKERFSLILESASTNQTSMYLCASSRQGVREKLFFGSGTQLSVL.

This clone appeared once. The V call is TRBV19, the J call TRBJ2-1; 11 bases line up with TRBD1. CDR1 and CDR2 (germline): LNHDA, SQIVND (reference sequence). The V gene end was trimmed by 9 bases and the J gene end by 2 bases; junction bases not matched to a gene: 3. There are 14 residues in the CDR3. The CDR3 spells CASLGQGAYNEQFF. As DNA, the CDR3 is TGTGCCAGCCTGGGACAGGGGGCCTACAATGAGCAGTTCTTC.

This chain uses TRBV11-1 with TRBJ1-6; 7 bases map to TRBD1. Per the germline V gene, CDR1 is SGHAT and CDR2 is FQDESV (reference sequence). V lost 5 bases, J lost 5 bases, and 3 bases stayed unmatched. This CDR3 contains 14 residues. CDR3 in DNA: TGTGCCAGCAGCCACAGGGGAAATAATTCACCCCTCCACTTT. This sequence encodes CASSHRGNNSPLHF.

The chain links TRBV28 to TRBJ1-2; TRBD1 matches 8 bases. The germline V gene has CDR1 MDHEN and CDR2 SYDVKM. The CDR3 contains 15 residues. Germline trimming cut 6 bases from V and 8 bases from J; bases unmatched to any gene: 14. The CDR3 here is CASRRYRTGFSGYTF. The CDR3 DNA is TGTGCCAGCAGGCGGTATAGGACAGGGTTTAGCGGCTACACCTTC.

This rearrangement joins TRBV28 to TRBJ2-5; D is undetermined. Trimming cost V 6 bases and J 7 bases, with 27 bases left between them. The CDR3 contains 17 residues. CDR1 and CDR2 from the germline V gene are MDHEN and SYDVKM. In DNA, the CDR3 is TGTGCCAGCAGGGTTGCTCCCACCACCCAGACCCGGGTGACCCAGTACTTC. The encoded protein is CASRVAPTTQTRVTQYF.

V and J are TRBV7-2 and TRBJ2-3; D is perhaps TRBD2 (7 bases). This CDR3 is 16 amino acids long. V dropped 1 base and J dropped 6 bases, with 17 bases sitting between them. From germline, CDR1 is SGHTA and CDR2 FQGNSA. CDR3 in DNA: TGTGCCAGCAGCTTAGTGGACGGGGGGCCGGGGGATACGCAGTATTTT. Its protein is CASSLVDGGPGDTQYF.

The V call is TRBV7-2, the J call TRBJ2-7, with 9 bases lining up with TRBD1. Trimming removed 5 bases from V and 7 bases from J; junction bases left unmatched: 15. The CDR3 consists of 16 residues. The germline CDR1 and CDR2 sequences are SGHTA and FQGNSA. The CDR3 nucleotides read TGTGCCAGCAGCAAGGGACAGGGTGGGGGGTCTTGGGAGCAGTACTTC. Residues: CASSKGQGGGSWEQYF.

The V and J genes are TRBV30 and TRBJ2-1; 8 bases match TRBD1. The J segment lost 2 bases and the V segment lost 2 bases, leaving 8 bases of the junction unmatched. The CDR3 sequence is 16 residues long. Germline CDR1 GTSNPN, CDR2 SVGIG (reference sequence). The CDR3: CAWSRGTGLPYNEQFF. In DNA, the CDR3 is TGTGCCTGGAGTAGGGGGACAGGCCTCCCCTACAATGAGCAGTTCTTC. The variable domain in full, with the rest retrieved from reference TRBV30 and TRBJ2-1, is SQTIHQWPATLVQPVGSPLSLECTVEGTSNPNLYWYRQAAGRGLQLLFYSVGIGQISSEVPQNLSASRPQDRQFILSSKKLLLSDSGFYLCAWSRGTGLPYNEQFFGPGTRLTVL.

The J gene is TRBJ1-1, the V gene TRBV7-2, with 7 nucleotides matching TRBD1. The V gene end was trimmed by 1 base and the J gene end by 5 bases; junction bases not matched to a gene: 7. Germline V gene lookup returns CDR1 SGHTA and CDR2 FQGNSA. The CDR3 is made up of 15 amino acids. The CDR3 sequence: CASSLGLTGWTEAFF. In DNA form, the CDR3 reads TGTGCCAGCAGCTTAGGTTTGACAGGGTGGACTGAAGCTTTCTTT.

V and J are TRBV15 and TRBJ2-1; 10 bases map to TRBD1. The CDR3 is 15 amino acids. V dropped 5 bases and J dropped 8; count of bases not matched to a gene: 9. Germline V CDR1 and CDR2: LNHNV, YYDKDF (reference sequence). The CDR3 reads CATSDRDRGPYEQFF. CDR3 nucleotide sequence: TGTGCCACCAGCGACCGGGACAGGGGACCCTATGAGCAGTTCTTC.

At least ten counts were recorded for this clone. This same CDR3 is encoded by further DNA sequences in the sample. This chain links TRBV6-4 with TRBJ2-3; 9 bases line up with TRBD2. CDR1 is MRHNA and CDR2 is SNTAGT in the germline V gene. V lost 4 bases, J lost 1 base, and 0 bases stayed unmatched. The CDR3 runs 14 residues. The CDR3 spells CASSGTSGTDTQYF. DNA for the CDR3: TGTGCCAGCAGTGGGACTAGCGGCACAGATACGCAGTATTTT.

The chain has TRBV28 and TRBJ1-1; the match to TRBD1 covers 9 bases. The CDR3 consists of 13 residues. The J segment lost 10 bases and the V segment lost 6 bases, leaving 9 bases of the junction unmatched. Germline loops: CDR1 MDHEN, CDR2 SYDVKM. This CDR3 is CASSPTGTGTAFF. The CDR3 DNA follows: TGTGCCAGCAGCCCCACCGGGACAGGGACAGCTTTCTTT.

CDR3 in DNA: TGTGCCAGCTCACCAAGAGGGAGGGCAAGGACCTACGAGCAGTACTTC. The encoded protein is CASSPRGRARTYEQYF. This chain connects TRBV18 to TRBJ2-7; 7 bases are shared with TRBD2. Germline trimming cut 2 bases from V and 2 bases from J; bases unmatched to any gene: 9. CDR3 size: 16 residues. The germline V gene has CDR1 KGHSH and CDR2 LQKENI. Together with reference TRBV18 and TRBJ2-7, the CDR3 gives the full variable domain: NAGVMQNPRHLVRRRGQEARLRCSPMKGHSHVYWYRQLPEEGLKFMVYLQKENIIDESGMPKERFSAEFPKEGPSILRIQQVVRGDSAAYFCASSPRGRARTYEQYFGPGTRLTVT.

This clone was observed a few times. The rearrangement joins TRBV5-5 to TRBJ2-1; TRBD2 matches 15 bases. This CDR3 comprises 15 residues. J was trimmed by 9 bases and V by 4 bases; bases with no gene match: 5. Germline CDR1 and CDR2: SGHKS and YYEKEE (reference sequence). DNA of the CDR3: TGTGCCAGCAGCCTAGGACTAGCGGGAGGGGTTGAGCAGTTCTTC. Its translation: CASSLGLAGGVEQFF.

The DNA of the CDR3 is TGTGCCAGCAGTCCTAAGTCGGGCAGGGCCGCAGGCTACACCTTC. Protein product: CASSPKSGRAAGYTF. The chain employs TRBV28 and TRBJ1-2; D might be TRBD1 (5 bases). V lost 5 bases to trimming and J lost 8 bases, with 21 bases between them. Looked up from germline, CDR1 is MDHEN and CDR2 is SYDVKM. The CDR3 runs to 15 residues.

J is TRBJ1-5 and V is TRBV5-1; 7 nucleotides line up with TRBD1. J was trimmed by 4 bases and V by 0 bases; bases with no gene match: 13. CDR1 is SGHRS and CDR2 is YFSETQ in the germline V gene. The CDR3 consists of 18 residues. The DNA for the CDR3 is TGCGCCAGCAGCTTGGCCCCAGGGGGGAGAGATAGAAATCAGCCCCAGCATTTT. It encodes CASSLAPGGRDRNQPQHF.

This chain joins TRBV6-6 and TRBJ1-1, with 8 bases identical to TRBD1. The V segment lost 5 bases and the J segment 0 bases; nucleotides outside the gene matches: 5. The CDR3 runs 15 residues. Germline CDR1 is MNHNY and CDR2 is SVGAGI (reference sequence). The CDR3 loop reads CASSLGQGMNTEAFF. CDR3 in DNA: TGTGCCAGCAGTCTAGGACAGGGCATGAACACTGAAGCTTTCTTT.

The chain links TRBV2 to TRBJ2-7; a weak D match, TRBD2 (5 bases). Germline V gives CDR1 SNHLY, CDR2 FYNNEI. This CDR3 contains 17 residues. V was clipped by 3 bases and J by 0 bases, with 18 bases between them. In DNA, the CDR3 is TGTGCCAGCAGTGACCCACCCAGCGGACCGTCCTCCTACGAGCAGTACTTC. This translates into CASSDPPSGPSSYEQYF.

This clone is a singleton in its sample. This chain links TRBV21-1 with TRBJ2-7; TRBD1 is taken as the D call from the table, unchecked against the DNA. TRBV21-1 is listed as a pseudogene. CDR3 length: 14 residues. CDR3 protein: CASSKPGQSYEQYF. The DNA of the CDR3 is TGTGCCAGCAGCAAACCTGGGCAGAGCTACGAGCAGTACTTC.